One sample yielded the 17 T cell receptor beta chains listed below, sequenced in a study of control samples from healthy donors and cancer patients. TCRdb's copy holds only in-frame clones and misses some; the assay was immunoSEQ multiplex PCR. The sample carries over 60,000 clones, approximately 90% recorded once. The specimen was PBMCs. The receptors were gathered from a woman in her sixties with head and neck cancer.

This chain links TRBV30 with TRBJ1-5; 10 nucleotides line up with TRBD1. Trimming cost V 7 bases and J 1 base; bases outside gene matches: 7. CDR1 and CDR2 from the germline V gene are GTSNPN and SVGIG (reference sequence). This CDR3 spans 15 amino acids. CDR3 region: CAFTTGGASNQPQHF. The CDR3 nucleotides read TGTGCCTTTACGACAGGGGGCGCGAGCAATCAGCCCCAGCATTTT.

The chain is built from TRBV9 and TRBJ1-5, with D maybe TRBD1 (6 bases). Germline V CDR1 and CDR2: SGDLS, YYNGEE. V was cut by 0 bases and J by 7 bases, with 14 bases left in between. This CDR3 region has 15 residues. CDR3 sequence (DNA): TGTGCCAGCAGCGTAGATGGACAGAGAATGCAGCCCCAGCATTTT. Translation gives CASSVDGQRMQPQHF.

V is TRBV6-5 and J is TRBJ2-7; D might be TRBD1 (5 bases). Germline V lookup: CDR1 MNHEY, CDR2 SVGAGI. The CDR3 contains 14 residues. V lost 6 bases and J lost 5, with 17 bases in between. The CDR3 sequence: CASSPMNRFHEQYF. CDR3 bases: TGTGCCAGCAGCCCCATGAACAGGTTCCACGAGCAGTACTTC.

The rearrangement uses TRBV30 and TRBJ1-1; no firm D call. The V gene lost 4 bases and the J gene lost 1 base, with 10 bases spanning the gap. CDR3 length: 13 amino acids. CDR1 and CDR2 (germline): GTSNPN, SVGIG (reference sequence). CDR3 sequence: CAWMWQRNTEAFF. CDR3 nucleotides: TGTGCCTGGATGTGGCAGCGGAACACTGAAGCTTTCTTT.

The chain uses TRBV6-6 and TRBJ2-7, with 11 bases fitting TRBD2. Trimming took 5 bases from V and 5 from J; bases not matched to a gene: 11. CDR1 and CDR2 (germline): MNHNY, SVGAGI (reference sequence). The CDR3 totals 16 residues. CDR3 DNA: TGTGCCAGCAGTGCCGGGGGTAGCGGGAGGGGTGACGAGCAGTACTTC. This gives the protein CASSAGGSGRGDEQYF.

The chain combines TRBV2 with TRBJ2-7; D could derive from TRBD1 or TRBD2 (5 bases each). Germline V lookup: CDR1 SNHLY, CDR2 FYNNEI. With 6 bases removed from V and 0 bases from J, the gap between germline ends came to 12 bases. The CDR3 runs to 14 residues. CDR3 residues: CASRARDASYEQYF. CDR3 nucleotide sequence: TGTGCCAGCAGGGCCCGGGACGCCTCCTACGAGCAGTACTTC. Full variable domain (remainder filled in from reference TRBV2 and TRBJ2-7): EPEVTQTPSHQVTQMGQEVILRCVPISNHLYFYWYRQILGQKVEFLVSFYNNEISEKSEIFDDQFSVERPDGSNFTLKIRSTKLEDSAMYFCASRARDASYEQYFGPGTRLTVT.

The chain employs TRBV4-1 and TRBJ2-2; D call uncertain. The CDR3 runs 15 residues. The V and J ends lost 0 bases and 4 bases respectively, with 9 bases between them. Germline CDR1 MGHRA, CDR2 YSYEKL. The CDR3 DNA reads as TGCGCCAGCAGCCAAGATGGTCAGTCCACCGGGGAGCTGTTTTTT. As protein: CASSQDGQSTGELFF.

The chain joins TRBV6-2 or TRBV6-3 to TRBJ2-2; 9 bases are a match to TRBD2. The CDR3 is made up of 17 amino acids. Germline CDR1 reads MNHEY; CDR2 reads SVGEGT. The J segment lost 1 base and the V segment lost 2 bases, leaving 5 bases of the junction unmatched. CDR3 amino acids: CASSYLAREGNTGELFF. The CDR3 DNA reads as TGTGCCAGCAGTTACCTAGCGCGGGAGGGGAACACCGGGGAGCTGTTTTTT.

Written as DNA, the CDR3 is TGTGCCAGCAGTGAAGACCAATCGGAGACCCAGTACTTC. The encoded protein is CASSEDQSETQYF. The rearrangement joins TRBV2 to TRBJ2-5; D gene unclear. The germline V and J ends were trimmed by 1 base and 5 bases, with 8 bases remaining between them. The CDR3 extends over 13 amino acids. The germline gives CDR1 SNHLY, CDR2 FYNNEI.

The V call is TRBV9, the J call TRBJ1-3, with D possibly TRBD1 on 5 matching bases. The V gene's germline CDR1 is SGDLS and CDR2 YYNGEE. CDR3 length equals 16 residues. Trimming took off 3 bases at V and 2 bases at J, with 15 bases between the two ends. Here the CDR3 DNA reads TGTGCCAGCAGCGACCGGGGCCCTAGAGCTGGAAACACCATATATTTT. It is translated as CASSDRGPRAGNTIYF.

V and J are TRBV5-8 and TRBJ2-3, with D maybe TRBD1 (5 bases). Germline V gene sequence: CDR1 SGHTS, CDR2 YDEGEE. This CDR3 has 14 residues. The germline V and J ends were trimmed by 6 bases and 4 bases, with 15 bases remaining between them. CDR3 residues: CASTPQGAADTQYF. For the CDR3, the DNA is TGTGCCAGCACCCCCCAGGGCGCAGCAGATACGCAGTATTTT.

This sequence joins TRBV19 and TRBJ2-3, with 12 bases that match TRBD2. After removal of 6 bases from V and 3 bases from J, the junction contained 7 bases not matched to a gene. The CDR3 has 16 residues. Looked up from germline, CDR1 is LNHDA and CDR2 is SQIVND (reference sequence). The CDR3 loop reads CASSRTSGTSTDTQYF. CDR3 DNA sequence: TGTGCCAGTAGCCGGACTAGCGGGACAAGTACAGATACGCAGTATTTT.

This sequence joins TRBV2 and TRBJ2-7; 7 bases match TRBD1. The CDR3 spans 15 residues. The ends lost 6 bases at V and 2 bases at J; junction bases unmatched: 10. Germline CDR1 SNHLY, CDR2 FYNNEI. CDR3 loop: CASRQRQGFTYEQYF. CDR3 in DNA: TGTGCCAGCAGGCAACGACAGGGTTTTACCTACGAGCAGTACTTC.

The V and J genes are TRBV4-2 and TRBJ2-5, with 7 bases lining up with TRBD1. V shed 4 bases, J shed 3 bases, and the junction held 11 bases outside the gene matches. From germline, CDR1 is LGHNA and CDR2 YNFKEQ. This CDR3 region has 16 residues. The CDR3 coding sequence is TGTGCCAGCAGCCTGAGCAACCGGGACAGTGAAGAGACCCAGTACTTC. The encoded protein is CASSLSNRDSEETQYF.

The CDR3 loop is CATSRALAGTIYF. The CDR3 nucleotides are TGTGCCACCAGCAGAGCTTTGGCGGGCACCATATATTTT. This chain joins TRBV15 and TRBJ1-3; no reliable D call. The V end was cut by 1 base, the J end by 9 bases, with 10 bases between. Germline CDR1 is LNHNV and CDR2 is YYDKDF (reference sequence). The CDR3 length is 13 residues.

The chain recombines TRBV19 with TRBJ2-5; D possibly corresponds to TRBD2 (5 bases). CDR1 is LNHDA and CDR2 is SQIVND in the germline V gene (reference sequence). Trimming left V 4 bases short and J 2 bases short, with 8 bases between. This CDR3 region has 13 residues. As DNA, the CDR3 is TGTGCCAGTAGTACGGGATTTCAAGAGACCCAGTACTTC. Translating it yields CASSTGFQETQYF.

The CDR3 sequence: CASSYPGGTEAFF. The CDR3 DNA sequence: TGTGCCAGCAGTTACCCAGGGGGGACTGAAGCTTTCTTT. The J gene is TRBJ1-1, the V gene TRBV6-5, with TRBD1 identical over 7 bases. The CDR3 extends over 13 amino acids. J lost 5 bases, V lost 2 bases, and 2 bases had no gene match. Germline V gene sequence: CDR1 MNHEY, CDR2 SVGAGI.